These 10 T cell receptor beta chains came from one sample sequenced in a study of T-cell reconstitution after alpha-beta-depleted transplantation in children (dated by TCRdb to between 2015 and 2016). Library generation was performed with PCR. Sequencing was performed on an Illumina HiSeq 2500. TCR libraries were prepared with molecular barcoding, using unique molecular identifiers to normalize TCRbeta repertoire quantification. TCRdb reprocessed the public reads (quality trimming at Q25 with fastp, clone calling with MiXCR) and kept in-frame beta chains. Duplicate CDR3 protein sequences are folded into a single record with the most common DNA and genes. The sample records fewer than 550,000 distinct CDR3 sequences, about 16% of which are singletons. The ten largest clones add up to 29% of the sample. Reading the label with the study, this specimen's treatment or condition is: allogeneic hematopoietic cell transplantation with graft depleted of TCRalphabeta T cells and CD19 B cells.

The sequenced sample was PBMCs, mostly from graft donor cells, obtained 360 days after TCRalphabeta/CD19-depleted stem cell transplant. All receptors derive from a boy less than two years old who had a stem cell transplant for Wiskott-Aldrich syndrome, so the T cells may come from the graft donor.

There are a few counts of this clonotype. The chain couples TRBV5-1 to TRBJ2-3; D not resolved. CDR1 is SGHRS, CDR2 YFSETQ, per germline. CDR3 length: 13 amino acids. The V gene lost 0 bases and the J gene lost 8 bases, with 10 bases spanning the gap. The CDR3 sequence: CASSLVWVGTQYF. CDR3 nucleotides: TGCGCCAGCAGCTTGGTTTGGGTCGGTACGCAGTATTTT.

A few counts support this clonotype. The chain joins TRBV15 to TRBJ2-4; no clear D. The germline V and J ends were trimmed by 8 bases and 3 bases, with 14 bases remaining between them. The germline V gene encodes CDR1 LNHNV and CDR2 YYDKDF (reference sequence). The CDR3 totals 14 residues. The CDR3 DNA sequence: TGTGCCACCTCCGCCCCCATATTCAAAAACATTCAGTACTTC. As protein: CATSAPIFKNIQYF.

The sample holds a few counts of this clonotype. This chain joins TRBV15 and TRBJ2-5; the D is unclear. The CDR3 length is 16 residues. Looked up from germline, CDR1 is LNHNV and CDR2 is YYDKDF (reference sequence). Trimming pared 0 bases from V and 5 bases from J, leaving 16 bases between. The CDR3 DNA sequence: TGTGCCACCAGCAGAGATTGGACCCGGACCACGGAGACCCAGTACTTC. Its protein is CATSRDWTRTTETQYF.

Comment on this clonotype: One end of the junction fails to match germline, which may point to a read error. The chain recombines TRBV12-3 or TRBV12-4 with TRBJ2-2, with 7 positions matching TRBD2. This CDR3 is built from 18 residues. CDR3 DNA sequence: TGTGCCATCAGTTTTTCGCCAGGGACCCCGGGAGGCACCGGGGAGCTGTTTTTT. Translation gives CAISFSPGTPGGTGELFF.

The J gene is TRBJ2-7, the V gene TRBV6-1; a weak D match, TRBD2 (6 bases). CDR3 length: 15 amino acids. Germline loops: CDR1 MNHNS, CDR2 SASEGT. The V and J ends lost 5 bases and 5 bases respectively, with 19 bases between them. This CDR3 reads CASSTDYPKGNEQYF. DNA for the CDR3: TGTGCCAGCAGTACGGACTATCCCAAAGGCAACGAGCAGTACTTC.

This chain connects TRBV30 to TRBJ2-2, with 9 positions matching TRBD2. This CDR3 has 18 amino acids. V was pared by 2 bases and J by 2 bases, with 12 bases of the junction left unmatched. Germline V lookup: CDR1 GTSNPN, CDR2 SVGIG (reference sequence). In DNA form, the CDR3 reads TGTGCCTGGAGTCCACGAGGGCTAGCGGGGTTTAACACCGGGGAGCTGTTTTTT. As protein: CAWSPRGLAGFNTGELFF.

This clonotype was found a few times. The chain joins TRBV6-2 or TRBV6-3 to TRBJ2-4, with D unclear. Germline V lookup: CDR1 MNHEY, CDR2 SVGEGT. With 5 bases removed from V and 1 base from J, the gap between germline ends came to 12 bases. The CDR3 consists of 15 residues. This CDR3 is CASSHALTAKNIQYF. DNA of the CDR3: TGTGCCAGCAGTCACGCCCTGACGGCCAAAAACATTCAGTACTTC.

A few counts support this clonotype. The chain couples TRBV3-1 to TRBJ2-1; D gene unclear. This CDR3 has 14 amino acids. Germline V gives CDR1 LGHDT, CDR2 YNNKEL (reference sequence). The V and J ends lost 4 bases and 0 bases respectively, with 7 bases between them. The CDR3 bases are TGTGCCAGCAGCCCACCCAGCTCCTACAATGAGCAGTTCTTC. Its protein product is CASSPPSSYNEQFF.

This clonotype was observed a handful of times. The gene calls are TRBV19 and TRBJ2-2, with D perhaps matching TRBD2 (7 bases). The CDR3 spans 15 residues. In germline, CDR1 is LNHDA, CDR2 SQIVND (reference sequence). Trimming took 4 bases from V and 3 from J, leaving 12 bases between them. CDR3 nucleotides: TGTGCCAGTAGTACAGAAGGGGGGGACACCGGGGAGCTGTTTTTT. Protein sequence: CASSTEGGDTGELFF.

The chain combines TRBV3-1 with TRBJ2-5, with a possible D match to TRBD1 (6 bases). The ends were cut back, 1 base at V and 11 bases at J, with 11 bases in the middle. Per germline, CDR1 LGHDT and CDR2 YNNKEL (reference sequence). The CDR3 has 12 residues. CDR3 DNA: TGTGCCAGCAGCCAAGGGTGGACAGAGCAGTACTTC. Protein product: CASSQGWTEQYF.